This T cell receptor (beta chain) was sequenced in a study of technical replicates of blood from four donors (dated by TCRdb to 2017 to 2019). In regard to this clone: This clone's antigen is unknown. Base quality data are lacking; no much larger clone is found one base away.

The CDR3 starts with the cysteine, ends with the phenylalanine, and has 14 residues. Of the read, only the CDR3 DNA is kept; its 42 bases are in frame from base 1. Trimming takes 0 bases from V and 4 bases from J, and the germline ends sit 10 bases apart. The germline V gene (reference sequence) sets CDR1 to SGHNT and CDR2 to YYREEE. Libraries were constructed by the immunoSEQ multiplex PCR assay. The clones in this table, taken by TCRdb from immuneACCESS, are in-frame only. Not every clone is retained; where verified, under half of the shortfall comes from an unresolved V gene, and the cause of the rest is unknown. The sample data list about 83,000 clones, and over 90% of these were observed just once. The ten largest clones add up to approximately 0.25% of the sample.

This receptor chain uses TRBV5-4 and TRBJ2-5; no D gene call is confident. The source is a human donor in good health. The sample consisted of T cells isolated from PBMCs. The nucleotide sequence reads TGTGCCAGCAGCTTGGAAGCCAAACCAGAGACCCAGTACTTC. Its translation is CASSLEAKPETQYF. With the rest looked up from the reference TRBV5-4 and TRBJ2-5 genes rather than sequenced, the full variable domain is ETGVTQSPTHLIKTRGQQVTLRCSSQSGHNTVSWYQQALGQGPQFIFQYYREEENGRGNFPPRFSGLQFPNYSSELNVNALELDDSALYLCASSLEAKPETQYFGPGTRLLVL.